This T cell receptor (beta chain) was recorded in a study of blood T cell repertoires in COVID-19. Assay used: immunoSEQ multiplex PCR; TCRdb lists only in-frame clones, some missing. This sample yields 140,000 to 150,000 clones, of which around four fifths are seen a single time; 2.5% to 3% belongs to the top ten. Germline values: CDR1 LGHDT, CDR2 YNNKEL (reference sequence). Germline trimming cut 4 bases from V and 4 bases from J; bases unmatched to any gene: 3. There are 14 residues in the CDR3. The clonotype comes from a woman between 35 and 50 years old with active or convalescent COVID-19. The gene calls are TRBV3-1 (or the pseudogene TRBV3-2) and TRBJ1-3, with 8 bases identical to TRBD1. What was sequenced was peripheral blood. The CDR3, as DNA: TGTGCCAGCAGCCCCCGGGACAGGGGAAACACCATATATTTT. Translating gives CASSPRDRGNTIYF.